These 17 T cell receptor beta chains were sequenced from one sample in a study of shared clonotypes between healthy human individuals. Assay: immunoSEQ multiplex PCR; the TCRdb copy retains only in-frame clones and omits some. The sample lists over 2 million clones, about 95% seen once, with about 1.1% in the top ten. CD8 cells regarded as naive lacked CD45RO, were positively chosen for CCR7, and omitted terminally differentiated effector memory CD45RA+ cells. The sequencing sample was made of naive CD8+ T cells sorted from blood. The receptors shown here come from a man between 18 and 29 years old in good health.

The V gene is TRBV2, the J gene TRBJ2-2, with unresolved D. The CDR3 is 18 amino acids. V lost 6 bases and J lost 5, with 25 bases in between. Germline CDR1 and CDR2: SNHLY and FYNNEI. CDR3 sequence reads: CASRVLKVEISTTGELFF. CDR3 nucleotide sequence: TGTGCCAGCAGGGTCCTAAAAGTAGAAATCTCTACAACCGGGGAGCTGTTTTTT.

The chain uses TRBV6-5 and TRBJ1-3; possible D gene TRBD1, 6 bases. The CDR3 length is 16 residues. V was trimmed by 2 bases and J by 4 bases, leaving 15 bases between them. Germline loops: CDR1 MNHEY, CDR2 SVGAGI. The CDR3 bases are TGTGCCAGCAGTTACGACGGGACATTGACAGGAAACACCATATATTTT. It translates to CASSYDGTLTGNTIYF.

This clone has only a few counts. CDR3: CSVEDRGGTEAFF. The CDR3 bases are TGCAGCGTTGAAGATCGCGGGGGGACTGAAGCTTTCTTT. V is TRBV29-1 and J is TRBJ1-1; tentative D call: TRBD1 (5 bases). Looked up from germline, CDR1 is SQVTM and CDR2 is ANQGSEA. There are 13 residues in the CDR3. Trimming cost V 0 bases and J 5 bases, with 10 bases left between them.

This clone was seen a single time. The V and J genes are TRBV7-8 and TRBJ1-1; possible D gene TRBD1, 6 bases. The V and J ends lost 5 bases and 1 base respectively, with 20 bases between them. CDR1 and CDR2 (germline): SGHVS, FQNEAQ. The CDR3 spans 17 residues. CDR3 sequence: CASSLRRGALRNTEAFF. CDR3 DNA: TGTGCCAGCAGCCTCCGGAGGGGGGCGCTAAGGAACACTGAAGCTTTCTTT.

This rearrangement joins TRBV4-1 to TRBJ2-3; D gene ambiguous. The CDR3 length is 16 residues. The V gene lost 1 base and the J gene lost 0 bases, with 11 bases spanning the gap. Germline values: CDR1 MGHRA, CDR2 YSYEKL. The CDR3 reads CASSQGFRTSTDTQYF. The CDR3, as DNA: TGCGCCAGCAGCCAAGGGTTCCGGACGAGCACAGATACGCAGTATTTT.

The chain couples TRBV11-2 to TRBJ2-3; no firm D call. Trimming cost V 5 bases and J 6 bases, with 24 bases left between them. Germline CDR1 and CDR2: SGHAT and FQNNGV. There are 17 residues in the CDR3. In DNA, the CDR3 is TGTGCCAGCAGCCCGTCTTCCCAGAGTATCACTGGGGATACGCAGTATTTT. It encodes CASSPSSQSITGDTQYF.

On this clone itself: The same CDR3 also results from other DNA sequences found in this sample. V is TRBV28 and J is TRBJ2-7; possible D gene TRBD1, 5 bases. V shed 3 bases and J shed 4 bases, with 10 bases lying between them. This CDR3 is 13 amino acids long. Germline assignment: CDR1 MDHEN and CDR2 SYDVKM. The CDR3 spells CASSFRGGYEQYF. Here the CDR3 DNA reads TGTGCCAGCAGTTTTAGGGGCGGTTACGAGCAGTACTTC.

Notes on this clone: Other DNA variants within this sample encode the same CDR3. This chain uses TRBV5-4 with TRBJ2-7; possibly TRBD1 for D (5 bases). Trimming stripped 0 bases from V and 0 bases from J, with 10 bases between. This CDR3 region has 15 residues. The germline V gene has CDR1 SGHNT and CDR2 YYREEE (reference sequence). DNA for the CDR3: TGTGCCAGCAGCTTGGGGCAGGGTAGCTCCTACGAGCAGTACTTC. It encodes CASSLGQGSSYEQYF.

To note about this clone: This specimen includes other DNA sequences encoding the same CDR3. The CDR3 loop reads CASSPDGNQPQHF. In DNA, the CDR3 is TGTGCCAGCAGCCCCGACGGGAATCAGCCCCAGCATTTT. This rearrangement joins TRBV6-5 to TRBJ1-5; no firm D call. V dropped 6 bases and J dropped 4 bases, with 10 bases sitting between them. This CDR3 has 13 amino acids. CDR1 is MNHEY and CDR2 is SVGAGI in the germline V gene.

The chain has TRBV19 and TRBJ2-1, with a weak D call TRBD1 (5 bases). The CDR3 is 15 residues long. V was pared by 6 bases and J by 10 bases, with 22 bases between. Per germline, CDR1 LNHDA and CDR2 SQIVND (reference sequence). The CDR3 DNA sequence: TGTGCCAGTAGACCTGGGGCCTTCCCTATTACCGAGCAGTTCTTC. Translating it yields CASRPGAFPITEQFF.

A remark on this clone: Other DNA sequences in this sample translate to the same CDR3. The CDR3 spells CASSPDGYEQYF. Written as DNA, the CDR3 is TGTGCCAGCAGCCCCGACGGGTACGAGCAGTACTTC. The rearrangement joins TRBV5-4 to TRBJ2-7; D call uncertain. CDR3 size: 12 residues. V was trimmed by 4 bases and J by 4 bases, leaving 9 bases between them. Germline lookup yields CDR1 SGHNT and CDR2 YYREEE (reference sequence).

J is TRBJ2-7 and V is TRBV7-9; D perhaps matches TRBD2 (6 bases). This CDR3 is 14 amino acids long. Trimming took off 6 bases at V and 2 bases at J, with 14 bases between the two ends. Germline CDR1 SEHNR, CDR2 FQNEAQ (reference sequence). CDR3 in amino acids: CASSPTPGAYEQYF. CDR3 DNA: TGTGCCAGCAGTCCCACCCCGGGGGCCTACGAGCAGTACTTC. Based on the CDR3 plus reference TRBV7-9 and TRBJ2-7, the full variable domain is DTGVSQNPRHKITKRGQNVTFRCDPISEHNRLYWYRQTLGQGPEFLTYFQNEAQLEKSRLLSDRFSAERPKGSFSTLEIQRTEQGDSAMYLCASSPTPGAYEQYFGPGTRLTVT.

This clone was detected only a few times. This chain joins TRBV30 and TRBJ2-5; tentative D call: TRBD2 (6 bases). This CDR3 spans 14 amino acids. Germline CDR1 reads GTSNPN; CDR2 reads SVGIG (reference sequence). Trimming removed 8 bases at V and 7 bases at J, with 23 bases between. The CDR3 here is CALGGEGGPGTQYF. The CDR3 nucleotides are TGTGCCCTGGGGGGAGAAGGCGGGCCTGGGACCCAGTACTTC.

The genes are TRBV14 and TRBJ2-3; TRBD1 aligns across 12 bases. Per the germline V gene, CDR1 is SGHDN and CDR2 is FVKESK. This CDR3 contains 16 residues. The V segment lost 2 bases and the J segment 6 bases; nucleotides outside the gene matches: 6. CDR3 bases: TGTGCCAGCAGCCAAACCGGGACAGGGGGCAGCGATACGCAGTATTTT. Encoded protein: CASSQTGTGGSDTQYF.

This clone was counted between two and nine times. The chain couples TRBV6-1 to TRBJ1-5; D unresolved. Germline assignment: CDR1 MNHNS and CDR2 SASEGT. The ends were cut back, 3 bases at V and 7 bases at J, with 13 bases in the middle. The CDR3 is 14 residues long. The CDR3 region has the DNA TGTGCCAGCAGTGAGTGGCGGCTAGACCAGCCCCAGCATTTT. Translation gives CASSEWRLDQPQHF.

The chain has TRBV25-1 and TRBJ2-7, with a tentative D call TRBD1 (5 bases). The V end was cut by 0 bases, the J end by 0 bases, with 12 bases between. Germline V lookup: CDR1 MGHDK, CDR2 SYGVNS. The CDR3 runs 16 residues. CDR3: CASSEYLAQGSYEQYF. CDR3 DNA sequence: TGTGCCAGCAGTGAATATTTGGCCCAGGGCTCCTACGAGCAGTACTTC.

V and J are TRBV5-6 and TRBJ2-7, with D perhaps matching TRBD1 (6 bases). Per germline, CDR1 SGHDT and CDR2 YYEEEE. The CDR3 has 15 amino acids. V lost 4 bases to trimming and J lost 5 bases, with 19 bases between them. CDR3 DNA sequence: TGTGCCAGCAGCGAGTGGACAGTCTCATACGACGAGCAGTACTTC. It codes for CASSEWTVSYDEQYF. Filled out from reference TRBV5-6 and TRBJ2-7, the complete variable domain reads DAGVTQSPTHLIKTRGQQVTLRCSPKSGHDTVSWYQQALGQGPQFIFQYYEEEERQRGNFPDRFSGHQFPNYSSELNVNALLLGDSALYLCASSEWTVSYDEQYFGPGTRLTVT.